Listed here is a single T cell receptor (beta chain). Relative to the germline gene, one junction end is altered; a read error may explain this. The record originates from a study of Graves' ophthalmopathy and Graves' hyperthyroidism. The CDR3 covers 13 residues. Germline loops: CDR1 ENHRY, CDR2 SYGVKD. The study amplified TCR beta CDR3 regions using RNA transcripts. The workflow started with a first-round RT-PCR run with HTBI primers and then moved on to a second-round multiplex PCR. TCRdb passed the multiplex PCR reads through MiXCR, listing each CDR3 protein once. This table holds around 670,000 distinct CDR3 sequences, around 40% found once. For donors with ophthalmopathy, the disease showed moderate-to-severe activity, reached CAS ≥3 and NOSPECS ≥4, and had lasted under 3 months. Diagnosis used clinical symptoms, serum thyroxine, TRAb, thyroid ultrasound and orbital computed tomography.

This chain uses TRBV10-3 with TRBJ2-7; tentative D call: TRBD1 (7 bases). The sequencing sample was made of peripheral blood. This receptor was obtained from an adult man with Graves' ophthalmopathy. The CDR3 region is CASSYEGAGEQYF. The CDR3 DNA is TGTGCCAGCAGTTACGAGGGGGCGGGGGAGCAGTACTTC.